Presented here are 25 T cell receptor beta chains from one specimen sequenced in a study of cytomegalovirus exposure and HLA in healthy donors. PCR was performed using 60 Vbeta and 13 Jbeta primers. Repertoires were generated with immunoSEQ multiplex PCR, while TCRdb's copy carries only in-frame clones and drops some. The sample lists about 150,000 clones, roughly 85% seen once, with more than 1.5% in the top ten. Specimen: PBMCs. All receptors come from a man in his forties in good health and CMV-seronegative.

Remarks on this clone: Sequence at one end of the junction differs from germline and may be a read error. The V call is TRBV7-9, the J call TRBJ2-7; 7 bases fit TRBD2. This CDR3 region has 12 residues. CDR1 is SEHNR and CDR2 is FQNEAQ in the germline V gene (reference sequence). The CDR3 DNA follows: TGTTCCAGCAGCTTACGGGGGGACGAGCAGTACTTC. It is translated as CSSSLRGDEQYF.

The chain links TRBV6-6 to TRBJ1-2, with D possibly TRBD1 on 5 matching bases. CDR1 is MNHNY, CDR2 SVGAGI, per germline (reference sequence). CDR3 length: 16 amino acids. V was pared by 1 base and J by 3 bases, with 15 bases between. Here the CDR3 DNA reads TGTGCCAGCAGTTACTTCACGCGGGGGAGCGACTATGGCTACACCTTC. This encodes CASSYFTRGSDYGYTF.

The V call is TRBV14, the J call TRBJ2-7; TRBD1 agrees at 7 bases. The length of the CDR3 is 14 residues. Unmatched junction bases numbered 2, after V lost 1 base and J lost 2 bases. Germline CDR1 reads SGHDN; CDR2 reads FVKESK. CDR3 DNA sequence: TGTGCCAGCAGCCAAGCCCAGGGGGCCTACGAGCAGTACTTC. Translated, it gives CASSQAQGAYEQYF.

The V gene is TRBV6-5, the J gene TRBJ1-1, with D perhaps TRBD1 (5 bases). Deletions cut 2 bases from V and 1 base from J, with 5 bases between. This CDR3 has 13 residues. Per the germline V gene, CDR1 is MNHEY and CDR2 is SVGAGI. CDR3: CASSYGQNTEAFF. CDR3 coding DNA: TGTGCCAGCAGTTACGGACAGAACACTGAAGCTTTCTTT.

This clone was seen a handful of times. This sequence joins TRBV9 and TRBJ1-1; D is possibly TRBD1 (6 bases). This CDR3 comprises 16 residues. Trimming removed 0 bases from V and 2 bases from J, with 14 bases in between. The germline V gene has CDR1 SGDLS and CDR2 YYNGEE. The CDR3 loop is CASSVEFETGNTEAFF. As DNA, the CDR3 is TGTGCCAGCAGCGTAGAGTTTGAGACAGGAAACACTGAAGCTTTCTTT.

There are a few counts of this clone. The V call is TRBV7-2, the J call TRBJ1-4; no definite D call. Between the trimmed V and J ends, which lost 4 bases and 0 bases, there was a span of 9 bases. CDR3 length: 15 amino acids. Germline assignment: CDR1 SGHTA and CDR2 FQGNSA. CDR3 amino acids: CASSWSSATNEKLFF. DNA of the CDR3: TGTGCCAGCAGCTGGTCTTCAGCAACTAATGAAAAACTGTTTTTT.

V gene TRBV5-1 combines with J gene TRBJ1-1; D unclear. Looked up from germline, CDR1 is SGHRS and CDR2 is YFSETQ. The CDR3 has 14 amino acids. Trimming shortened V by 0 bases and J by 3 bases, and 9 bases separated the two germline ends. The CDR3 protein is CASSLGDLDTEAFF. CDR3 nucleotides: TGCGCCAGCAGCTTGGGAGATTTGGACACTGAAGCTTTCTTT. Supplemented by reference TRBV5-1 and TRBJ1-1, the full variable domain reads KAGVTQTPRYLIKTRGQQVTLSCSPISGHRSVSWYQQTPGQGLQFLFEYFSETQRNKGNFPGRFSGRQFSNSRSEMNVSTLELGDSALYLCASSLGDLDTEAFFGQGTRLTVV.

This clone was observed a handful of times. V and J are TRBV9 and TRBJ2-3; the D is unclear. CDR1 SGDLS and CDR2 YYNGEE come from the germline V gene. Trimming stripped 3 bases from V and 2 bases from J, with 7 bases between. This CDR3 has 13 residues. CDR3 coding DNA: TGTGCCAGCAGCGCTTCCCCCACAGATACGCAGTATTTT. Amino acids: CASSASPTDTQYF.

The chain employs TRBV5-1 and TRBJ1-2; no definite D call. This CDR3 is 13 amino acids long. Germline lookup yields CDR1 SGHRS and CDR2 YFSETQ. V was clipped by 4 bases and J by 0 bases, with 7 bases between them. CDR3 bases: TGCGCCAGCAGCACCGGTTCTAACTATGGCTACACCTTC. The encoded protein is CASSTGSNYGYTF.

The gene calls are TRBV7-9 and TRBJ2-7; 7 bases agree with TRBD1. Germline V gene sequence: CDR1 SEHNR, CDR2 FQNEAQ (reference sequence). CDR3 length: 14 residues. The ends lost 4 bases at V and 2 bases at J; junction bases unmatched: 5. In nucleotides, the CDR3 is TGTGCCAGCAGCTCACGGGACAGTCCCTACGAGCAGTACTTC. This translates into CASSSRDSPYEQYF. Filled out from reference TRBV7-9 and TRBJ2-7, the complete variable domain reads DTGVSQNPRHKITKRGQNVTFRCDPISEHNRLYWYRQTLGQGPEFLTYFQNEAQLEKSRLLSDRFSAERPKGSFSTLEIQRTEQGDSAMYLCASSSRDSPYEQYFGPGTRLTVT.

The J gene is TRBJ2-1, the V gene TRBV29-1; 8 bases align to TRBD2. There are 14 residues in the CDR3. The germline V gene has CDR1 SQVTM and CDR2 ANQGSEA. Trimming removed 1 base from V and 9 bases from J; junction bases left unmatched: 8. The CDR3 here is CSVEGGPAGGEQFF. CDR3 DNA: TGCAGCGTTGAAGGAGGCCCCGCGGGAGGTGAGCAGTTCTTC.

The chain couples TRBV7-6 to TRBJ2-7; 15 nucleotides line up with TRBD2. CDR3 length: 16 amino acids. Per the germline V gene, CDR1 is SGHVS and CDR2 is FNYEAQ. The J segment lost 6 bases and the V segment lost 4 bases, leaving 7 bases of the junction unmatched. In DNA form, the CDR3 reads TGTGCCAGCAGCTACGTTCCGGGACTAGCGGGAGGCGAGCAGTACTTC. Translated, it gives CASSYVPGLAGGEQYF.

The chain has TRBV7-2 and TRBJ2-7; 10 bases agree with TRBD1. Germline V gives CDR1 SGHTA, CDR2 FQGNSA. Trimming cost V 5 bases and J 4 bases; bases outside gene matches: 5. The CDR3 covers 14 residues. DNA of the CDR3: TGTGCCAGCAGCGCCGGGACAGGGGTTTACGAGCAGTACTTC. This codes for CASSAGTGVYEQYF.

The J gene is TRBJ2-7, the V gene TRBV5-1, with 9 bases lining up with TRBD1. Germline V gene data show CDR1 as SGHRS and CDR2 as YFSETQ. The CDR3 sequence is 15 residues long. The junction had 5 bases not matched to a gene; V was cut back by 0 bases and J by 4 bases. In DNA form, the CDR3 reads TGCGCCAGCAGCTTGGGCCCCGGGACAGGGTACGAGCAGTACTTC. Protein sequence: CASSLGPGTGYEQYF.

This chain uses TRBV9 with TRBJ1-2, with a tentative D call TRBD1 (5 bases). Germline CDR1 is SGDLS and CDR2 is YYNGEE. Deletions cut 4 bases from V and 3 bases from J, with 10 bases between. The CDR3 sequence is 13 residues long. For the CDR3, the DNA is TGTGCCAGCAGCCCCCAAGGGGACTATGGCTACACCTTC. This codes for CASSPQGDYGYTF.

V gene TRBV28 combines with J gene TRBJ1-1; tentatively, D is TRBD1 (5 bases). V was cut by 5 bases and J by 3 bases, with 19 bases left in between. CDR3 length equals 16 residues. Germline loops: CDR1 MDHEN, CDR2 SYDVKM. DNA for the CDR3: TGTGCCAGCAGTGGCTTGGTCCAGGGTGTGGACACTGAAGCTTTCTTT. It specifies CASSGLVQGVDTEAFF.

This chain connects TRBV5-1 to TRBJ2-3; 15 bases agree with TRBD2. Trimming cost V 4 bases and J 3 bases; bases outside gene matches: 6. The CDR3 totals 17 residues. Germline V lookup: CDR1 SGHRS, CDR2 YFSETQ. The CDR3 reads CASSPRGTSGRTDTQYF. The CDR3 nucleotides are TGCGCCAGCAGCCCACGGGGGACTAGCGGGAGGACAGATACGCAGTATTTT.

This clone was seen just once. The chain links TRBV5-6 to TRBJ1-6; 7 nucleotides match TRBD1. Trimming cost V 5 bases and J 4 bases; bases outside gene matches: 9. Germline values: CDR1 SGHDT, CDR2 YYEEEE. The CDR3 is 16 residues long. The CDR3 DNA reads TGTGCCAGCAGTAATTCCCGGGACAGATATAATTCACCCCTCCACTTT. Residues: CASSNSRDRYNSPLHF.

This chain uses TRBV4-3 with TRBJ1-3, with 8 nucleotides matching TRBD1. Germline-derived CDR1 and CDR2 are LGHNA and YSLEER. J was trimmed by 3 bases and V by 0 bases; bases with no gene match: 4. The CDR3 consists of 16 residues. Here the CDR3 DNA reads TGCGCCAGCAGCCAAGATGACAGGGGAGTTGGAAACACCATATATTTT. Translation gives CASSQDDRGVGNTIYF.

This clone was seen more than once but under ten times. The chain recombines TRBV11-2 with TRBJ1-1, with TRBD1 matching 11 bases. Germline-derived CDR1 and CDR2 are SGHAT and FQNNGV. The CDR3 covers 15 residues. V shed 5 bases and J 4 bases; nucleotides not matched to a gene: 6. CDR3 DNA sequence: TGTGCCAGCAGCCCGAGGACAGGGGGCCCCACTGAAGCTTTCTTT. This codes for CASSPRTGGPTEAFF.

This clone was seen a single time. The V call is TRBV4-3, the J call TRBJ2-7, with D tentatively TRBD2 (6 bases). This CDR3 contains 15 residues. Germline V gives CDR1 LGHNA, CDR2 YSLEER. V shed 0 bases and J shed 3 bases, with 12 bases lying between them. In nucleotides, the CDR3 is TGCGCCAGCAGCCAAGATCGGGGACTGAGCTACGAGCAGTACTTC. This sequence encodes CASSQDRGLSYEQYF.

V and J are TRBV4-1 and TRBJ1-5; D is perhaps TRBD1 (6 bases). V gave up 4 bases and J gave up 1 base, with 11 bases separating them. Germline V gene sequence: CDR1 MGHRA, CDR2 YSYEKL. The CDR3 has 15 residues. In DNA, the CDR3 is TGCGCCAGCAGCCCGGACAGTTCGAGCAATCAGCCCCAGCATTTT. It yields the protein CASSPDSSSNQPQHF.

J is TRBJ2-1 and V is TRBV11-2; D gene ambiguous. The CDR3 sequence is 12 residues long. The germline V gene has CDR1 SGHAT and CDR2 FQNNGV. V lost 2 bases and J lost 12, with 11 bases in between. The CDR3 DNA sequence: TGTGCCAGCAGCTTAATCGACAAGCCGCAGTTCTTC. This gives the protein CASSLIDKPQFF.

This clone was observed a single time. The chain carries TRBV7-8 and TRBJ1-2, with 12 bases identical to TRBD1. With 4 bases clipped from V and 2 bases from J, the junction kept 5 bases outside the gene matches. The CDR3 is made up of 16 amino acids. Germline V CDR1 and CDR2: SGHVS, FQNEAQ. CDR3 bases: TGTGCCAGCAGCTCCCCGGGACAGGGGGCAAACTATGGCTACACCTTC. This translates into CASSSPGQGANYGYTF.

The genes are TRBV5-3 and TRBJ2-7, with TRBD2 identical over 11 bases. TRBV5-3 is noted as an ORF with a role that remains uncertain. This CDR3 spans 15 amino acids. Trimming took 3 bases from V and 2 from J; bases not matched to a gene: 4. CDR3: CARSYGTSGTYEQYF. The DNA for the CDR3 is TGTGCCAGAAGCTATGGGACTAGCGGAACCTACGAGCAGTACTTC.